This T cell receptor beta chain was recorded in a study of shared clonotypes between healthy human individuals. Study in general: The donor group consisted of two women and a few men, aged 18 to 49. Study-wide findings and caveats: Clonotypes that were shared across a few donors made up approximately 5% of naive CD4 clonotypes. Rarefaction gave evidence that sorted-subset sequencing remained incomplete despite large depth.

A word on this clone: Its target is not known.

CDR1 and CDR2 (germline): SGDLS, YYNGEE. V dropped 4 bases and J dropped 2 bases, with 17 bases sitting between them. The CDR3 totals 16 residues. CD8 cells classed as naive were CD45RO-negative and positively selected for CCR7, excluding terminally differentiated effector memory CD45RA+ cells. Per the original data handling: Sequence data from immunoSEQ were junction-only and lacked quality scores; consequently, filtering differed. Measured with immunoSEQ multiplex PCR; TCRdb has only the in-frame clones, and not every one. V and J calls and clone size are given by that table; D and trimming were obtained from the DNA. The table has millions of clones, 90% to 95% seen once.

The chain has TRBV9 and TRBJ2-3; possible D gene TRBD2, 5 bases. This clonotype was obtained from a man aged 18 to 29 in good health. Some clones in this sample may be carry-over from other donors' samples. The material sequenced was naive CD8+ T cells from PBMCs. The CDR3 nucleotides read TGTGCCAGCAGCCCCCTTTCCTCGACTAACACAGATACGCAGTATTTT. Translated: CASSPLSSTNTDTQYF.